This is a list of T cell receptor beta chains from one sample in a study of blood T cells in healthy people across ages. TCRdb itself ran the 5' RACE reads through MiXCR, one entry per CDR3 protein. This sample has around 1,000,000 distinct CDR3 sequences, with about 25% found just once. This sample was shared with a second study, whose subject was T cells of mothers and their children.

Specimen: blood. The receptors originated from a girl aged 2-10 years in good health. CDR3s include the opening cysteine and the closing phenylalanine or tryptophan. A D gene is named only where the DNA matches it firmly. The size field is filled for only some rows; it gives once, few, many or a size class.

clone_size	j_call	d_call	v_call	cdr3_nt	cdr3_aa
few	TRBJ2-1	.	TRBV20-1	TGCAGTGCTAGAGAAGGCCCCCCTACATACAATGAGCAGTTCTTC	CSAREGPPTYNEQFF
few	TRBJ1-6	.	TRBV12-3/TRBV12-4	TGTGCCAGCAGACAGGTGAATTCACCCCTCCACTTT	CASRQVNSPLHF
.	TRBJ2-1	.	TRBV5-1	TGCGCCAGCAGCTTGTCAGGGCCCTCCTACAATGAGCAGTTCTTC	CASSLSGPSYNEQFF
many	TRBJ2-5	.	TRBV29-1	TGCAGCGTTACCGGCAAAGAGACCCAGTACTTC	CSVTGKETQYF
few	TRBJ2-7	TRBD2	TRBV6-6	TGTGCCAGCAGTTACTCGGCGGGGGAGGTATACGAGCAGTACTTC	CASSYSAGEVYEQYF
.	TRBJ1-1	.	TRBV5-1	TGCGCCAGCGAGACAGGCGACATGAACACTGAAGCTTTCTTT	CASETGDMNTEAFF
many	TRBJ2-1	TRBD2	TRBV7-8	TGTGCCAGCAGCGCAGGACTAGCGGGGGGTGAGCAGTTCTTC	CASSAGLAGGEQFF
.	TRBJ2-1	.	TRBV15	TGTGCCACCAGCAGAGATTGGGGTGGGCAGGGCGCCTACAATGAGCAGTTCTTC	CATSRDWGGQGAYNEQFF
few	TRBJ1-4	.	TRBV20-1	TGCAGTGCTCCGACAGTAACTAATGAAAAACTGTTTTTT	CSAPTVTNEKLFF
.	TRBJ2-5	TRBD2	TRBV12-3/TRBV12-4	TGTGCCAGCAGTTTTCGTAGCGGGGGAGAAGAGACCCAGTACTTC	CASSFRSGGEETQYF
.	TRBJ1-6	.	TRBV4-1	TGCGCCAGCAGCCAAGATCCTAGGGGAATGAATTCACCCCTCCACTTT	CASSQDPRGMNSPLHF
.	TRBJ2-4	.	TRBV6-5	TGTGCCAGCAGTTACTCACCCTCAGAACCCAAAAACATTCAGTACTTC	CASSYSPSEPKNIQYF
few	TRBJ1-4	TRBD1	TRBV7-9	TGTGCCAGCAGATCTACAGGGGAAGAAAAACTGCTTTTT	CASRSTGEEKLLF
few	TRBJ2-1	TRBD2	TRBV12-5	TGTGCTAGTGGTTTGTCAGGGCTAGCGGGTGATACCGATGAGCAGTTCTTC	CASGLSGLAGDTDEQFF
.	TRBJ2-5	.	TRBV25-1	TGTGCCAGCAGTGAAATGGATGCCCAAGTGACCCAGTACTTC	CASSEMDAQVTQYF
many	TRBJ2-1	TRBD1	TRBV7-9	TGTGCCAGCAGCTTAGGACAGGGGGCCGGAAATGAGCAGTTCTTC	CASSLGQGAGNEQFF
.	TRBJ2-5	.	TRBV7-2	TGTGCCAGCAGCTTCAGGGGCCCAGGGGAGACCCAGTACTTC	CASSFRGPGETQYF
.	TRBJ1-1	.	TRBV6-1	TGTGCCAGCACCGAAGGTGGAGCTGAAGCTTTCTTT	CASTEGGAEAFF
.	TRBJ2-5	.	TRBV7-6	TGTGCCAGCAGCTTAGAACTATTTTACCAAGAGACCCAGTACTTC	CASSLELFYQETQYF
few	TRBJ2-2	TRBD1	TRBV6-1	TGTGCCAGCAGTCCGTCAGGGCTACAGGGGGCCCCCGGGGAGCTGTTTTTT	CASSPSGLQGAPGELFF
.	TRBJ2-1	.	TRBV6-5	TGTGCCAGCAGCCGGGCCCCCCGGACCTACAATGAGCAGTTCTTC	CASSRAPRTYNEQFF
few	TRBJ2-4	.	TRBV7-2	TGTGCCAGCAGCTTAGGGCCCGCGGGAAACATTCAGTACTTC	CASSLGPAGNIQYF
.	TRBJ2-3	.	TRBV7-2	TGTGCCAGCAGCTTAGGGGTAAAAGGTACAGATACGCAGTATTTT	CASSLGVKGTDTQYF
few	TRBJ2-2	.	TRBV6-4	TGTGCCTCCAAAGGGCAGGAGAACACCGGGGAGCTGTTTTTT	CASKGQENTGELFF
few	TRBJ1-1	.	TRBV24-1	TGTGCCACCAGGGACGGCCAATACACTGAAGCTTTCTTT	CATRDGQYTEAFF
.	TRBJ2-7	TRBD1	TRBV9	TGTGCCAGCAGCCCGTCGGGGACAGGGCGATACGAGCAGTACTTC	CASSPSGTGRYEQYF
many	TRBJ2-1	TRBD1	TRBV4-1	TGCGCCAGCAGCCGACAGGGGGGAAACAATGAGCAGTTCTTC	CASSRQGGNNEQFF
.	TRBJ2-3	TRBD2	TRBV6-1	TGTGCCAGCAGTCTCGGCCTAGCGGGAGAATTAGATACGCAGTATTTT	CASSLGLAGELDTQYF
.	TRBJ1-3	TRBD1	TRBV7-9	TGTGCCAGCAGCAAATGGGACAGGAGCTCTGGAAACACCATATATTTT	CASSKWDRSSGNTIYF
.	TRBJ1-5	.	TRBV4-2	TGTGCCAGCAGCCAAGATTACAATCAGCCCCAGCATTTT	CASSQDYNQPQHF
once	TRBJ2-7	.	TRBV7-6	TGTGCCAGCAGCTTCGAGGACAAATCGGAGCAGTACTTC	CASSFEDKSEQYF
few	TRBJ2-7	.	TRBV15	TGTGCCACCAGCAGAGGGGAGGTACAGTCCTCCGAGCAGTACTTC	CATSRGEVQSSEQYF
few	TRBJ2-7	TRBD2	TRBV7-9	TGTGCCAGCAGCGGGAGGGACGGGTCCTACGAGCAGTACTTC	CASSGRDGSYEQYF
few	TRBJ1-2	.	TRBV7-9	TGTGCCAGCAGCTTTCGGATTTCTTATGGCTACACCTTC	CASSFRISYGYTF
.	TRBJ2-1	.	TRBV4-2	TGTGCCAGCAGCCAAGTTGTCGGGGAGCCCTACAATGAGCAGTTCTTC	CASSQVVGEPYNEQFF
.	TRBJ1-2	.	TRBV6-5	TGTGCCAGCAGTACAATTGGTGGTTACACCTTC	CASSTIGGYTF
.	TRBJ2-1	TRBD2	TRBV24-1	TGTGCCACCGGGGGGTTCGGACTAGCCTCTCAGGAGCAGTTCTTC	CATGGFGLASQEQFF
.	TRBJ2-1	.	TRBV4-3	TGCGCCAGCAGCCATGCCGGGGAATATGATGAGCAGTTCTTC	CASSHAGEYDEQFF
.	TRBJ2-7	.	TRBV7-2	TGTGCCAGCAGCATACGGGGGACCCAAACCCACGAGCAGTACTTC	CASSIRGTQTHEQYF
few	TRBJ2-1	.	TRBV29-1	TGCAGCGTTGAAGAGCTAGGGGTGCGTGAGCAGTTCTTC	CSVEELGVREQFF
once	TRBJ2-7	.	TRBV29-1	TGCAGCGCCCGATTAGGCAAGAGGGACGAGCAGTACTTC	CSARLGKRDEQYF
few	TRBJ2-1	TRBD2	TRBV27	TGTGCCAGCATCCCGGTGGGGCGGGAGGGCCTAGATGAGCAGTTCTTC	CASIPVGREGLDEQFF
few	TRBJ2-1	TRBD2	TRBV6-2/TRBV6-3	TGTGCCAGCAGTTACCGTGTTGGCGGGAGTTACAATGAGCAGTTCTTC	CASSYRVGGSYNEQFF
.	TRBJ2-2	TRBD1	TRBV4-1	TGCGCCAGCAGCCTGGCCGGGACAGTCGAGGAGCTGTTTTTT	CASSLAGTVEELFF
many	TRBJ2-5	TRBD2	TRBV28	TGTGCCAGCAGGCGACTAGCGGAATACCAAGAGACCCAGTACTTC	CASRRLAEYQETQYF
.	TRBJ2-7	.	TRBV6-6	TGTGCCAGCAGTTACGACCTAGGCTCCTACGAGCAGTACTTC	CASSYDLGSYEQYF
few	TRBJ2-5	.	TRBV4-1	TGCGCCAGCAGCCGAGCGATCTGGGAGACCCAGTACTTC	CASSRAIWETQYF
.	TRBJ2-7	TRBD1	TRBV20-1	TGCAGTGCTCCTCAAGGGGACAGGGTGGGGGACGAGCAGTACTTC	CSAPQGDRVGDEQYF
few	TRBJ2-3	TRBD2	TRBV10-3	TGTGCCGACGAATTAAGACAAGCGGGGGGGACCACAGATACGCAGTATTTT	CADELRQAGGTTDTQYF
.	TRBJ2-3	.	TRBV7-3	TGTGCCAGCAGCTTAACAGCGGGCCGGACAGATACGCAGTACTTT	CASSLTAGRTDTQYF
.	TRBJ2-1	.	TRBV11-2	TGTGCCAGCAGCGCCGGGGACGGTCTATACTACAATGAGCAGTTCTTC	CASSAGDGLYYNEQFF
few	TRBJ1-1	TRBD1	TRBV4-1	TGCGCCAGCAGCCGCTTACAGGGGGACAAGAACACTGAAGCTTTCTTT	CASSRLQGDKNTEAFF
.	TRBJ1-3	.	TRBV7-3	TGTGCCAGCAGTTCTAACTCGGGTGGGACTGGAAACACCATATATTTT	CASSSNSGGTGNTIYF